This T cell receptor beta chain was identified during a study of T cell clones after liver transplantation. About the study: Without induction therapy, subjects received standard immunosuppression until 12-24 months post-transplant. At least one year of complete immunosuppression withdrawal without enzymes over twice normal defined tolerance.

The CDR3 is 14 amino acids. The V end lost 5 bases, the J end lost 3 bases, and 11 bases lay between the germline ends. Germline assignment: CDR1 SGHRS and CDR2 YFSETQ. Comment on this clone: Its target is unknown.

Study-level findings and limits: Donor-reactive sequences fell more than third party-reactive ones, suggesting partial deletion.

Sequencing used immunoSEQ multiplex PCR; TCRdb keeps in-frame clones, though not all of them. The profile shows 85,000 to 130,000 clones, more than 75% of them singletons. This sequence originates from a human donor who received a liver transplant. The source was CD4+ T cells from blood, collected before liver transplant. The chain couples TRBV5-1 to TRBJ2-2, with D unresolved. The CDR3, as DNA: TGCGCCAGCAGGGAGCCCGGATACACCGGGGAGCTGTTTTTT. Translation gives CASREPGYTGELFF.